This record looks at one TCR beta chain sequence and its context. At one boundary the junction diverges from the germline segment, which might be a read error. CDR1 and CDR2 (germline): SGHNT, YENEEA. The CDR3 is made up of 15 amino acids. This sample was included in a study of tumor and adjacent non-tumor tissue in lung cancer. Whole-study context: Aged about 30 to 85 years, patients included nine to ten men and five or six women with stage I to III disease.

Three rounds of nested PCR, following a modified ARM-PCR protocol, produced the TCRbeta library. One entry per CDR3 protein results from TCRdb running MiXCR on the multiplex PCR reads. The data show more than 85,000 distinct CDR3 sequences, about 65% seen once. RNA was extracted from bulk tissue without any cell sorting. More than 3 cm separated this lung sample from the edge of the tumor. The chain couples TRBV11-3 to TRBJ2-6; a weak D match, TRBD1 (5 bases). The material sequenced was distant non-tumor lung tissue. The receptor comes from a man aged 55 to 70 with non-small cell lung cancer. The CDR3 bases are TGTGCCAGCAGCCAACAAGGTTTTGGGGCCAACGTCCCGACTTTC. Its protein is CASSQQGFGANVPTF. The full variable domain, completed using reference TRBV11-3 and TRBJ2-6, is EAGVVQSPRYKIIEKKQPVAFWCNPISGHNTLYWYLQNLGQGPELLIRYENEEAVDDSQLPKDRFSAERLKGVDSTLKIQPAELGDSAVYLCASSQQGFGANVPTFGAGSRLTVL.